The 18 T cell receptor beta chains in this list originate from one sample, sequenced in a study of beta chain features in type 1 diabetes. Study results and limitations: Significant though moderate, a shortening of TCRB CDR3s appeared in all four CD4+ subsets of Type 1 diabetes patients.

TCRB transcripts that were expressed got sequenced, as all of the isolated RNA had been reverse transcribed. Generated by immunoSEQ multiplex PCR, the TCRdb table keeps only in-frame clones and is missing some. Of about 260,000 clones in the sample, about 24% were seen once. Their antigens are not known. The specimen sequenced was naive CD4+ T cells from blood. These receptors were collected from a woman in her thirties with type 1 diabetes.

This clone was detected a few times. The gene calls are TRBV5-1 and TRBJ2-3; D ambiguous. This CDR3 has 13 amino acids. Germline loops: CDR1 SGHRS, CDR2 YFSETQ. V lost 6 bases to trimming and J lost 1 base, with 9 bases between them. The CDR3 spells CASTQAGTDTQYF. In nucleotides, the CDR3 is TGCGCCAGCACCCAGGCTGGCACAGATACGCAGTATTTT.

This clone was seen more than once but under ten times. The chain recombines TRBV27 with TRBJ2-5; 12 nucleotides agree with TRBD2. The germline gives CDR1 MNHEY, CDR2 SMNVEV (reference sequence). This CDR3 has 15 amino acids. The trim removed 7 bases at V and 4 bases at J, leaving 7 bases unmatched. The CDR3 DNA reads TGTGCCAGCACTCTAGCGGGAGGGCCGGGAGAGACCCAGTACTTC. Amino acid sequence: CASTLAGGPGETQYF.

The V and J genes are TRBV6-8 and TRBJ2-6; 7 bases are a match to TRBD1. CDR1 is MNHGY and CDR2 is SAAAGT in the germline V gene. The CDR3 contains 18 residues. V was clipped by 3 bases and J by 0 bases; unmatched bases: 8. CDR3: CASSYRQGLPSGANVLTF. The CDR3 coding sequence is TGTGCCAGCAGTTATCGACAGGGCCTTCCCTCTGGGGCCAACGTCCTGACTTTC.

This clone was found a few times. V usage is TRBV2 and J usage is TRBJ1-2, with a possible D match to TRBD1 (6 bases). V gave up 6 bases and J gave up 2 bases, with 16 bases separating them. The germline V gene has CDR1 SNHLY and CDR2 FYNNEI. The CDR3 spans 15 residues. CDR3 in DNA: TGTGCCAGCAGGTCGACAGGTTTTCAAAACTATGGCTACACCTTC. It specifies CASRSTGFQNYGYTF. Filled out from reference TRBV2 and TRBJ1-2, the complete variable domain reads EPEVTQTPSHQVTQMGQEVILRCVPISNHLYFYWYRQILGQKVEFLVSFYNNEISEKSEIFDDQFSVERPDGSNFTLKIRSTKLEDSAMYFCASRSTGFQNYGYTFGSGTRLTVV.

This clone turned up a few times. This chain connects TRBV11-2 to TRBJ2-2; 11 nucleotides align to TRBD2. The CDR3 extends over 16 amino acids. V shed 4 bases and J 6 bases; nucleotides not matched to a gene: 7. Germline V gives CDR1 SGHAT, CDR2 FQNNGV. The CDR3 coding sequence is TGTGCCAGCAGCTGGGTAGCGGGAGGGTTGGCCGGGGAGCTGTTTTTT. Protein product: CASSWVAGGLAGELFF.

This clone appeared once. The chain combines TRBV7-9 with TRBJ2-7, with 10 positions matching TRBD1. The CDR3 spans 15 residues. The germline CDR1 and CDR2 sequences are SEHNR and FQNEAQ (reference sequence). Trimming cost V 5 bases and J 7 bases; bases outside gene matches: 11. In DNA form, the CDR3 reads TGTGCCAGCAGCCGTCCCCCAGGGACAGGGGCTGAGCAGTACTTC. Translated, it gives CASSRPPGTGAEQYF. The whole variable domain, remainder taken from reference TRBV7-9 and TRBJ2-7, is DTGVSQNPRHKITKRGQNVTFRCDPISEHNRLYWYRQTLGQGPEFLTYFQNEAQLEKSRLLSDRFSAERPKGSFSTLEIQRTEQGDSAMYLCASSRPPGTGAEQYFGPGTRLTVT.

The gene calls are TRBV9 and TRBJ2-6, with D maybe TRBD1 (6 bases). The CDR3 covers 18 residues. V was cut by 4 bases and J by 0 bases, with 17 bases left in between. Germline V lookup: CDR1 SGDLS, CDR2 YYNGEE. This CDR3 reads CASSPRQVISSGANVLTF. DNA of the CDR3: TGTGCCAGCAGCCCTAGACAGGTGATCTCCTCTGGGGCCAACGTCCTGACTTTC.

This clone was counted only a few times. V usage is TRBV11-1 and J usage is TRBJ2-3, with 7 bases matching TRBD2. Per the germline V gene, CDR1 is SGHAT and CDR2 is FQDESV (reference sequence). The CDR3 length is 15 residues. V dropped 5 bases and J dropped 2; count of bases not matched to a gene: 7. The CDR3 sequence is CASSQRAGFTDTQYF. In nucleotides, the CDR3 is TGTGCCAGCAGCCAGCGAGCGGGGTTCACAGATACGCAGTATTTT.

J is TRBJ2-6 and V is TRBV2; maybe TRBD1 (5 bases). Per the germline V gene, CDR1 is SNHLY and CDR2 is FYNNEI. Trimming stripped 1 base from V and 4 bases from J, with 11 bases between. This CDR3 is built from 16 residues. The CDR3 DNA follows: TGTGCCAGCAGTGAAGTAGCAGGGTCCGGGGCCAACGTCCTGACTTTC. Protein sequence: CASSEVAGSGANVLTF.

V and J are TRBV11-2 and TRBJ2-2; TRBD2 is a possible D gene (6 bases). The CDR3 sequence is 14 residues long. The ends were cut back, 4 bases at V and 6 bases at J, with 12 bases in the middle. CDR1 and CDR2 (germline): SGHAT, FQNNGV. CDR3 DNA sequence: TGTGCCAGCAGCTCCCTAGCGCGCGCCGGGGAGCTGTTTTTT. Protein: CASSSLARAGELFF.

The J gene is TRBJ2-4, the V gene TRBV6-5; 9 positions match TRBD1. This CDR3 region has 15 residues. Germline V gene lookup returns CDR1 MNHEY and CDR2 SVGAGI. V lost 0 bases, J lost 9 bases, and 6 bases stayed unmatched. The CDR3 loop reads CASSYSYRGQSIQYF. CDR3 nucleotide sequence: TGTGCCAGCAGTTACTCATACAGGGGGCAGTCCATTCAGTACTTC.

CDR3 protein: CAWRLPGQRNEKLFF. Here the CDR3 DNA reads TGTGCCTGGAGGCTCCCGGGACAGCGTAATGAAAAACTGTTTTTT. V usage is TRBV30 and J usage is TRBJ1-4; 7 bases are shared with TRBD1. V trimming: 3 bases; J trimming: 4 bases; junction bases outside the gene matches: 8. The CDR3 is made up of 15 amino acids. CDR1 GTSNPN and CDR2 SVGIG come from the germline V gene (reference sequence).

Of note for this clone: This CDR3 is also generated by other DNA sequences in the sample. This chain links TRBV5-1 with TRBJ2-7; 11 bases map to TRBD2. Germline loops: CDR1 SGHRS, CDR2 YFSETQ. This CDR3 has 15 residues. Trimming at V came to 0 bases and at J to 4 bases, leaving 3 bases not matched to a gene. The CDR3 region has the DNA TGCGCCAGCAGCTTGGGACTAGCGGGGTCTTACGAGCAGTACTTC. Encoded protein: CASSLGLAGSYEQYF.

This chain connects TRBV18 to TRBJ2-7; a weak D match, TRBD2 (5 bases). There are 16 residues in the CDR3. Trimming stripped 2 bases from V and 0 bases from J, with 14 bases between. Germline CDR1 is KGHSH and CDR2 is LQKENI. CDR3 protein: CASSPSPAGSSYEQYF. As DNA, the CDR3 is TGTGCCAGCTCACCAAGTCCGGCGGGCAGCTCCTACGAGCAGTACTTC.

The gene calls are TRBV9 and TRBJ2-2; D possibly corresponds to TRBD2 (6 bases). Trimming left V 2 bases short and J 7 bases short, with 12 bases between. CDR1 and CDR2 (germline): SGDLS, YYNGEE. This CDR3 contains 14 residues. CDR3 sequence: CASSVRLVDGELFF. DNA for the CDR3: TGTGCCAGCAGCGTGAGACTAGTCGACGGGGAGCTGTTTTTT.

CDR3 protein: CASSLRGNNEQYF. DNA of the CDR3: TGCGCCAGCAGCTTGCGCGGGAACAACGAGCAGTACTTC. The chain uses TRBV5-1 and TRBJ2-7, with D possibly TRBD2 on 6 matching bases. CDR3 length: 13 residues. Trimming shortened V by 1 base and J by 5 bases, and 10 bases separated the two germline ends. The germline CDR1 and CDR2 sequences are SGHRS and YFSETQ.

The rearrangement joins TRBV28 to TRBJ2-3; the match to TRBD1 covers 10 bases. Germline V gene lookup returns CDR1 MDHEN and CDR2 SYDVKM. The CDR3 consists of 14 residues. The V and J ends lost 5 bases and 4 bases, in that order; junction bases with no gene match: 3. The CDR3 DNA reads TGTGCCAGCAGTCCTGGGACAGGGGCAGATACGCAGTATTTT. Residues: CASSPGTGADTQYF.

The chain has TRBV27 and TRBJ2-1; D is uncertain. Trimming took 6 bases from V and 5 from J, leaving 5 bases between them. In germline, CDR1 is MNHEY, CDR2 SMNVEV (reference sequence). This CDR3 contains 11 residues. The CDR3 region is CASRFDNEQFF. In nucleotides, the CDR3 is TGTGCCAGCAGGTTCGACAATGAGCAGTTCTTC.